The rows below give T cell receptor beta chains drawn from one sample of a study of blood T cell repertoires in COVID-19. TCRdb's copy holds only in-frame clones and misses some; the assay was immunoSEQ multiplex PCR. The sample carries 400,000 or so clones, around 90% recorded once. What was sequenced was peripheral blood. The receptors stem from a man aged 18 to 30 with COVID-19, enrolled during active disease. CDR3s include the opening cysteine and the closing phenylalanine or tryptophan. Each record gives: V gene, clone size, D gene, J gene, CDR3 DNA, CDR3 protein. The D gene is left open where the match is weak. A row's size may be missing; if present it is once, few, many or a size class.

TRBV5-1	-	-	TRBJ2-7	TGCGCCAGCAGCTTGGACCCGGCAGGAACCGGGGGTGAGCAGTACTTC	CASSLDPAGTGGEQYF
TRBV6-5	few	-	TRBJ2-2	TGTGCCAGCAGTCGTGGAGGGGTCAACACCGGGGAGCTGTTTTTT	CASSRGGVNTGELFF
TRBV6-5	once	-	TRBJ2-5	TGTGCCAGCAGTTATGGAGGTTCTGGGCCAGAGACCCAGTACTTC	CASSYGGSGPETQYF
TRBV29-1	-	-	TRBJ1-1	TGCAGCGCCCCGGGACAACCTATGAACACTGAAGCTTTCTTT	CSAPGQPMNTEAFF
TRBV2	-	-	TRBJ1-1	TGTGCCAGCAGGGGAGACGTTAGGGAAGCTTTCTTT	CASRGDVREAFF
TRBV19	-	TRBD1	TRBJ2-1	TGTGCCAGTAGTATCGGGACAGGGGATAAGCAGTTCTTC	CASSIGTGDKQFF
TRBV5-4	-	TRBD2	TRBJ2-1	TGTGCCAGCAGCTTGTCTAGCGGGGGGGCATACAATGAGCAGTTCTTC	CASSLSSGGAYNEQFF
TRBV24-1	-	-	TRBJ2-2	TGTGCCACCTCGGCAGCCGGGGAGGGGGAGCTGTTTTTT	CATSAAGEGELFF
TRBV7-9	-	TRBD1	TRBJ1-2	TGTGCCAGCAGCTCGGACAGGGTTCCCGATGGCTACACCTTC	CASSSDRVPDGYTF
TRBV10-3	-	TRBD2	TRBJ2-7	TGTGCCATCAGTGGTCTTGGAGTCCGGGACTATATCTACGAGCAGTACTTC	CAISGLGVRDYIYEQYF
TRBV2	-	TRBD1	TRBJ2-1	TGTGCCAGCAGTCTAACAGGGGACACCTACAATGAGCAGTTCTTC	CASSLTGDTYNEQFF
TRBV29-1	-	-	TRBJ1-1	TGCAGCGTTGAGGGCGCGGGCGGAATGAACACTGAAGCTTTCTTT	CSVEGAGGMNTEAFF
TRBV5-1	-	-	TRBJ2-1	TGCGCCAGCAGCGCCTTCACAGGGTACGAGTTCAATGAGCAGTTCTTC	CASSAFTGYEFNEQFF
TRBV24-1	-	-	TRBJ2-1	TGTGCCACCTCGCCGGGGGGCCCCTACAATGAGCAGTTCTTC	CATSPGGPYNEQFF
TRBV19	-	-	TRBJ1-5	TGTGCCAGTAGTATTATGTCGCGTGGCAATCAGCCCCAGCATTTT	CASSIMSRGNQPQHF
TRBV5-1	-	TRBD1	TRBJ2-2	TGCGCCAGCACCCGGACAGGGGCGAACACCGGGGAGCTGTTTTTT	CASTRTGANTGELFF
TRBV11-3	few	TRBD1	TRBJ2-2	TGTGCCAGCAGTCAGGGGGTCGGGGAGCTGTTTTTT	CASSQGVGELFF
TRBV6-5	few	TRBD1	TRBJ1-4	TGTGCCAGCACCATGATCGAGGGGGCGAGGGAAAAACTGTTTTTT	CASTMIEGAREKLFF
TRBV27	-	TRBD1	TRBJ2-2	TGTGCCAGCAGTTTGTCCCGGGACAGGGTATGGACCGGGGAGCTGTTTTTT	CASSLSRDRVWTGELFF
TRBV5-1	few	-	TRBJ1-4	TGCGCCAGCAGCTTTTTCTCCACAGGGAATCTTAATGAAAAACTGTTTTTT	CASSFFSTGNLNEKLFF
TRBV5-1	-	TRBD2	TRBJ2-3	TGCGCCAGCAGCTCAGGGACTAGCGGATACACAGATACGCAGTATTTT	CASSSGTSGYTDTQYF
TRBV19	-	-	TRBJ1-5	TGTGCCAGTAGTATAGCCGACAGGAGCAATCAGCCCCAGCATTTT	CASSIADRSNQPQHF
TRBV5-5	once	TRBD2	TRBJ2-1	TGTGCCAGCAGCTTGGCGGTAGCGGGGCCTGAGCAGTTCTTC	CASSLAVAGPEQFF
TRBV6-5	-	-	TRBJ2-7	TGTGCCAGCAGCTCACGGGGCTACGAGCAGTACTTC	CASSSRGYEQYF
TRBV11-2	-	-	TRBJ2-1	TGTGCCAGCAGCTTGGCCTTTTTCGATGAGCAGTTCTTC	CASSLAFFDEQFF
TRBV19	-	-	TRBJ1-5	TGTGCCAGTAGGACCGACAGCCCAGCGGGTCAGCCCCAGCATTTT	CASRTDSPAGQPQHF
TRBV7-9	-	TRBD1	TRBJ1-1	TGTGCCAGCAGCGCAGGGGACAGGGGGTCTGAAGCTTTCTTT	CASSAGDRGSEAFF
TRBV19	-	-	TRBJ2-3	TGTGCCAGTAGTAACCAGATTCGCACAGATACGCAGTATTTT	CASSNQIRTDTQYF
TRBV30	-	TRBD1	TRBJ2-6	TGTGCCTGGAGTGTAATGCGACAGGGGGCGTCTGGGGCCAACGTCCTGACTTTC	CAWSVMRQGASGANVLTF
TRBV25-1	once	TRBD1	TRBJ2-5	TGTGCCAGCAGTGAGACACAGGGGAGTCAAGAGACCCAGTACTTC	CASSETQGSQETQYF
TRBV2	-	TRBD1	TRBJ2-7	TGTGCCAGCAGTTCCGGGACAGGGTACGAGCAGTACTTC	CASSSGTGYEQYF
TRBV5-1	few	-	TRBJ2-1	TGCGCCAGCAGCTTAGGGGCGGGGAGCTCCCCTGAGCAGTTCTTC	CASSLGAGSSPEQFF
TRBV11-3	-	TRBD1	TRBJ2-3	TGTGCCAGCAGCTTAGATCGATGGACAGGCGGCACAGATACGCAGTATTTT	CASSLDRWTGGTDTQYF
TRBV6-1	few	-	TRBJ2-7	TGTGCCAGCAGTGAAGGGGACTCGTCCTACGAGCAGTACTTC	CASSEGDSSYEQYF
TRBV3-1/TRBV3-2	-	TRBD2	TRBJ2-1	TGTGCCAGCAGCCAAGGGACTAGCGGGAGGGGTGAGCAGTTCTTC	CASSQGTSGRGEQFF
TRBV5-4	-	TRBD2	TRBJ2-2	TGTGCCAGCAGCACGCCCGGGACTACCCTCGCCGGGGAGCTGTTTTTT	CASSTPGTTLAGELFF
TRBV19	few	-	TRBJ2-1	TGTGCCAGTAGTATAGATGGGCAAGTGACAGTAGTCTTC	CASSIDGQVTVVF
TRBV19	-	-	TRBJ2-1	TGTGCCAGTAGCTTCACAGGGAGCAATGAGCAGTTCTTC	CASSFTGSNEQFF
TRBV3-1/TRBV3-2	-	TRBD2	TRBJ2-3	TGTGCCAGCAGCCAGTTAGCGGGGGGGGGCACAGATACGCAGTATTTT	CASSQLAGGGTDTQYF
TRBV7-9	-	-	TRBJ2-1	TGTGCCAGCAGCTTTGAGGGGGGGCGACCCAATGAGCAGTTCTTC	CASSFEGGRPNEQFF
TRBV19	once	TRBD1	TRBJ1-2	TGTGCCAGTAGTATGGGACAGTTAACCAGAGGCTACACCTTC	CASSMGQLTRGYTF
TRBV5-6	-	-	TRBJ2-3	TGTGCCAGCAGCTACAGGGCCACAGATACGCAGTATTTT	CASSYRATDTQYF
TRBV5-1	-	TRBD2	TRBJ2-1	TGCGCCAGCAGCCAAGCTAGCGGAGGCCCCTACAATGAGCAGTTCTTC	CASSQASGGPYNEQFF
TRBV7-9	-	-	TRBJ2-7	TGTGCCAGCAGCTTAGCGATGGGCGTCTACTACGAGCAGTACTTC	CASSLAMGVYYEQYF
TRBV27	once	TRBD2	TRBJ2-1	TGTGCCAGCACTCCCCTAGGACTAGCGCCTGGGCGGAATGAGCAGTTCTTC	CASTPLGLAPGRNEQFF
TRBV5-4	-	-	TRBJ1-3	TGTGCCAGCAGCTTCCCTAGGGGAAACACCATATATTTT	CASSFPRGNTIYF
TRBV7-9	-	-	TRBJ2-6	TGTGCCAGCAGCGTCCGCTCTGGGGCCAACGTCCTGACTTTC	CASSVRSGANVLTF
TRBV7-2	-	-	TRBJ1-4	TGTGCCAGCAGCGACCCCCCCAGTCGAGGAAAACTGTTTTTT	CASSDPPSRGKLFF
TRBV9	-	-	TRBJ2-3	TGTGCCAGCAGCGATCTCAGGGGACACACAGATACGCAGTATTTT	CASSDLRGHTDTQYF
TRBV19	-	-	TRBJ2-7	TGTGCCAGTAGATCATCGCTAGCGCGAGCCTACGAGCAGTACTTC	CASRSSLARAYEQYF
TRBV7-9	-	-	TRBJ1-6	TGTGCCAGCAGCTTGGCCCGCTATAATTCACCCCTCCACTTT	CASSLARYNSPLHF
TRBV6-1	-	-	TRBJ1-4	TGTGCCAGCAGTTCTCGTGGCACCGGGGGAGAAAAACTGTTTTTT	CASSSRGTGGEKLFF
TRBV7-2	-	-	TRBJ1-5	TGTGCCAGCAGCTTAGACCCGGGTGAGGGACAGCCCCAGCATTTT	CASSLDPGEGQPQHF
TRBV6-6	-	-	TRBJ2-7	TGTGCCAGCAGTTATTCAAGGTCGGGTGAGCAGTACTTC	CASSYSRSGEQYF
TRBV24-1	-	TRBD1	TRBJ1-6	TGTGCCACCAGTGATGTTCCTACCGGGACAGGGTATAATTCACCCCTCCACTTT	CATSDVPTGTGYNSPLHF